What follows are 17 T cell receptor beta chains derived from one specimen sequenced in a study of blood T cell repertoires in COVID-19. Profiling relied on immunoSEQ multiplex PCR, and the TCRdb table lists in-frame clones only, not all of them. The sample holds 350,000 to 550,000 clones; 80% to 90% are singletons and the top ten take 0.9% to 1.2%. Material: PBMCs or T cells enriched from blood (not recorded which). The receptors originated from a man aged 25 to 40 who had recovered from COVID-19.

A word on this clone: Other DNA sequences in the sample encode the same CDR3. V is TRBV27 and J is TRBJ1-1; D is perhaps TRBD1 (5 bases). Germline CDR1 and CDR2: MNHEY and SMNVEV (reference sequence). The CDR3 has 13 amino acids. The ends were cut back, 2 bases at V and 1 base at J, with 5 bases in the middle. The CDR3 region is CASSLTGNTEAFF. The CDR3 DNA sequence: TGTGCCAGCAGTTTAACAGGGAACACTGAAGCTTTCTTT.

Comment on this clone: In the same sample, other DNA sequences code for this CDR3. The chain combines TRBV4-2 with TRBJ1-5; possible D gene TRBD1, 5 bases. V was shortened by 0 bases and J by 1 base, with 10 bases between the two germline ends. The CDR3 extends over 16 amino acids. Germline V lookup: CDR1 LGHNA, CDR2 YNFKEQ. CDR3 amino acids: CASSQDSGGSNQPQHF. The CDR3 DNA reads TGTGCCAGCAGCCAAGATTCCGGGGGGAGCAATCAGCCCCAGCATTTT.

J is TRBJ2-3 and V is TRBV15, with TRBD2 matching over 9 bases. V lost 0 bases, J lost 3 bases, and 10 bases stayed unmatched. Germline V gene data show CDR1 as LNHNV and CDR2 as YYDKDF (reference sequence). The CDR3 covers 18 residues. The CDR3 spells CATSRDLPGAGGTDTQYF. CDR3 DNA: TGTGCCACCAGCAGAGACCTCCCAGGAGCGGGAGGTACAGATACGCAGTATTTT.

The V and J genes are TRBV13 and TRBJ2-2; weak D call: TRBD2 (5 bases). The CDR3 is 13 amino acids. Trimming shortened V by 5 bases and J by 4 bases, and 8 bases separated the two germline ends. Germline assignment: CDR1 PRHDT and CDR2 FYEKMQ (reference sequence). The CDR3 nucleotides are TGTGCCAGCAGCCGGGGAGCCACCGGGGAGCTGTTTTTT. Translated: CASSRGATGELFF.

J is TRBJ1-1 and V is TRBV28; D is unclear. The CDR3 covers 15 residues. CDR1 and CDR2 from the germline V gene are MDHEN and SYDVKM. V lost 6 bases, J lost 0 bases, and 14 bases lay in between. CDR3 DNA sequence: TGTGCCAGCAGGCCCAACCGGGGATTGAACACTGAAGCTTTCTTT. Its protein is CASRPNRGLNTEAFF.

The chain couples TRBV11-2 to TRBJ1-4; unclear D gene. Germline loops: CDR1 SGHAT, CDR2 FQNNGV. The V and J ends lost 2 bases and 8 bases respectively, with 9 bases between them. The CDR3 has 13 amino acids. The CDR3 DNA follows: TGTGCCAGCAGCTTAATCCCCGTCGAAAAACTGTTTTTT. It translates to CASSLIPVEKLFF.

With regard to this clone: Other nucleotide sequences in the sample specify the same CDR3. The rearrangement links TRBV3-1 (or the pseudogene TRBV3-2) to TRBJ1-6; 11 positions match TRBD1. Per germline, CDR1 LGHDT and CDR2 YNNKEL (reference sequence). V dropped 4 bases and J dropped 10; count of bases not matched to a gene: 3. CDR3 length: 14 residues. CDR3 nucleotide sequence: TGTGCCAGCAGCCCGGGACAGGGGGACTCACCCCTCCACTTT. It specifies CASSPGQGDSPLHF.

The rearrangement links TRBV28 to TRBJ1-3; possibly TRBD1 for D (6 bases). Germline CDR1 reads MDHEN; CDR2 reads SYDVKM. The CDR3 has 16 amino acids. V was pared by 5 bases and J by 4 bases, with 18 bases between. The CDR3 region is CASSPHRDRVGNTIYF. DNA of the CDR3: TGTGCCAGCAGTCCCCACAGGGATCGGGTAGGAAACACCATATATTTT. The whole variable domain, remainder taken from reference TRBV28 and TRBJ1-3, is DVKVTQSSRYLVKRTGEKVFLECVQDMDHENMFWYRQDPGLGLRLIYFSYDVKMKEKGDIPEGYSVSREKKERFSLILESASTNQTSMYLCASSPHRDRVGNTIYFGEGSWLTVV.

This clone was observed a single time. This chain uses TRBV24-1 with TRBJ2-1; 8 bases are shared with TRBD1. Germline V gives CDR1 KGHDR, CDR2 SFDVKD. Trimming removed 3 bases from V and 3 bases from J; junction bases left unmatched: 9. CDR3 length: 17 residues. CDR3 region: CATSDATTGVSYNEQFF. The CDR3 DNA sequence: TGTGCCACCAGTGATGCAACGACAGGGGTGAGCTACAATGAGCAGTTCTTC.

The chain has TRBV10-3 and TRBJ1-1; tentative D call: TRBD1 (6 bases). CDR3 length equals 16 residues. Trimming took 5 bases from V and 4 from J, leaving 20 bases between them. Germline-derived CDR1 and CDR2 are ENHRY and SYGVKD. The CDR3 is CAISPRLTGMVTEAFF. As DNA, the CDR3 is TGTGCCATCAGTCCGAGATTGACAGGAATGGTCACTGAAGCTTTCTTT.

This chain joins TRBV3-1 (or the pseudogene TRBV3-2) and TRBJ2-7, with 7 nucleotides matching TRBD2. Germline assignment: CDR1 LGHDT and CDR2 YNNKEL (reference sequence). Trimming removed 8 bases from V and 4 bases from J; junction bases left unmatched: 8. This CDR3 contains 13 residues. CDR3 bases: TGTGCCAGCCGGGTGGCGGGAGTATACGAGCAGTACTTC. This sequence encodes CASRVAGVYEQYF.

This clone was detected a few times. This CDR3 is also generated by other DNA sequences in the sample. The rearrangement uses TRBV20-1 and TRBJ2-1; the D is unclear. Germline assignment: CDR1 DFQATT and CDR2 SNEGSKA (reference sequence). V lost 3 bases and J 6 bases, leaving 6 bases between the germline ends. The CDR3 sequence is 11 residues long. The CDR3 bases are TGCAGTGCTAGTCGCGTCAATGAGCAGTTCTTC. Protein: CSASRVNEQFF.

The chain links TRBV11-2 to TRBJ1-6, with D possibly matching TRBD1 (6 bases). V shed 2 bases and J shed 8 bases, with 10 bases lying between them. The CDR3 length is 14 residues. Germline V gene data show CDR1 as SGHAT and CDR2 as FQNNGV. CDR3 in amino acids: CASSLLGADSPLHF. CDR3 sequence (DNA): TGTGCCAGCAGCTTACTGGGGGCGGATTCACCCCTCCACTTT.

This chain links TRBV5-1 with TRBJ2-1; 9 positions agree with TRBD2. The CDR3 has 14 amino acids. Germline V lookup: CDR1 SGHRS, CDR2 YFSETQ. Trimming removed 6 bases from V and 0 bases from J; junction bases left unmatched: 1. CDR3 DNA sequence: TGCGCCAGCAAGACTAGCGGCTCCTACAATGAGCAGTTCTTC. Its translation: CASKTSGSYNEQFF.

CDR3 region: CASSLQTDTYEQYF. CDR3 DNA sequence: TGTGCCAGCAGCCTTCAGACAGATACCTACGAGCAGTACTTC. V gene TRBV7-9 combines with J gene TRBJ2-7; tentatively, D is TRBD1 (5 bases). The germline CDR1 and CDR2 sequences are SEHNR and FQNEAQ (reference sequence). Trimming took 5 bases from V and 2 from J, leaving 13 bases between them. The CDR3 runs to 14 residues. Complete variable domain (other parts from reference TRBV7-9 and TRBJ2-7): DTGVSQNPRHKITKRGQNVTFRCDPISEHNRLYWYRQTLGQGPEFLTYFQNEAQLEKSRLLSDRFSAERPKGSFSTLEIQRTEQGDSAMYLCASSLQTDTYEQYFGPGTRLTVT.

This chain links TRBV4-1 with TRBJ1-5, with no clear D. V dropped 0 bases and J dropped 0 bases, with 9 bases sitting between them. Per germline, CDR1 MGHRA and CDR2 YSYEKL. CDR3 length equals 16 residues. The DNA for the CDR3 is TGCGCCAGCAGCCAAGAGGCTGTTACTAGCAATCAGCCCCAGCATTTT. Translating it yields CASSQEAVTSNQPQHF.

The V call is TRBV19, the J call TRBJ2-1; 7 nucleotides line up with TRBD1. The CDR3 runs to 15 residues. Trimming at V came to 5 bases and at J to 2 bases, leaving 6 bases not matched to a gene. CDR1 is LNHDA, CDR2 SQIVND, per germline (reference sequence). The CDR3: CASSAFGTAYNEQFF. In nucleotides, the CDR3 is TGTGCCAGTAGTGCGTTCGGGACAGCCTACAATGAGCAGTTCTTC.